Below, one TCR beta chain is given with its context. Its antigen is still unknown. This sample is drawn from a study of graft-versus-host responses after intestinal transplantation. Here immunoSEQ multiplex PCR was the method, and the copy in TCRdb shows in-frame clones only, minus some. Altogether roughly 89,000 clones are present, around 91% being singletons, with the ten largest covering 0.1%. The study's findings and limits: Allografts of patients with graft-donor T cell macrochimerism showed high graft-versus-host to host-versus-graft clone ratios. Some GvH clones were seen earlier in gut or blood, suggesting intestinal origin.

The sample was unstimulated CD4+ T cells sorted from spleen or lymph node cells, taken before intestinal transplant. The clonotype originates from a human donor who received an intestinal transplant.

CDR3 DNA: TGTGCCAGCAGCCCCCCACTTGGGGCCCAAGAGACCCAGTACTTC. Translating gives CASSPPLGAQETQYF. J is TRBJ2-5 and V is TRBV7-2, with D possibly matching TRBD1 (5 bases). This CDR3 contains 15 residues. Trimming pared 5 bases from V and 1 base from J, leaving 14 bases between. Looked up from germline, CDR1 is SGHTA and CDR2 is FQGNSA.